The clone carrying this T cell receptor beta chain was found once. The record originates from a study of OX40 agonist ivuxolimab in advanced cancers. Study-level background: Dose-escalation cases comprised hepatocellular carcinoma, melanoma, renal cell or head and neck cancer. Past anti-PD-1, anti-PD-L1 or anti-CTLA-4 therapy was accepted, and around 40% had received some.

Per the germline V gene, CDR1 is MNHEY and CDR2 is SMNVEV (reference sequence). The CDR3 contains 16 residues. V gave up 6 bases and J gave up 5 bases; unmatched junction bases: 11. Assay used: immunoSEQ multiplex PCR; TCRdb lists only in-frame clones, some missing. The table shows roughly 93,000 clones, with approximately 80% occurring only once. Sequencing used CD4+ or CD8+ T cells sorted from blood, obtained in a trial of the OX40 agonist ivuxolimab. This chain uses TRBV27 with TRBJ2-5; TRBD1 aligns across 11 bases. The sequence came from an adult with an advanced solid tumor such as melanoma, head and neck, liver or kidney cancer. CDR3 sequence (DNA): TGTGCCAGCAGGCAATCCGGGACAGGGGGTTTCGAGACCCAGTACTTC. Its protein product is CASRQSGTGGFETQYF.